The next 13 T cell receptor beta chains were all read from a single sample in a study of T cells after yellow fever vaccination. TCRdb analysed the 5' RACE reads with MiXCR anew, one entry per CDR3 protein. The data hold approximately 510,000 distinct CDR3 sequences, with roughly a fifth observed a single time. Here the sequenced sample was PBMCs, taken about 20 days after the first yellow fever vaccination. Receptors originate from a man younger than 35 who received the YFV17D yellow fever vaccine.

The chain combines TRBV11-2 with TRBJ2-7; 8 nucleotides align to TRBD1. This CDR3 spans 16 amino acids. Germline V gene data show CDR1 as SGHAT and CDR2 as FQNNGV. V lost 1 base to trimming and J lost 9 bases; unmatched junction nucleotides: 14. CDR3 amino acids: CASSLVQGQGPRRQYF. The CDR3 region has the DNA TGTGCCAGCAGCTTAGTACAAGGACAGGGCCCCCGGAGGCAGTACTTC. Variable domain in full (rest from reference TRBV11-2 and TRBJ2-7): EAGVAQSPRYKIIEKRQSVAFWCNPISGHATLYWYQQILGQGPKLLIQFQNNGVVDDSQLPKDRFSAERLKGVDSTLKIQPAKLEDSAVYLCASSLVQGQGPRRQYFGPGTRLTVT.

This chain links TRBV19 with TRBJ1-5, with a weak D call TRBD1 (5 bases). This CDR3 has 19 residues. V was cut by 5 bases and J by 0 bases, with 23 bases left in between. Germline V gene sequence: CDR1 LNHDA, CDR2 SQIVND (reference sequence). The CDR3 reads CASSHETATGFYSNQPQHF. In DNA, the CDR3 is TGTGCCAGTAGTCACGAGACAGCCACCGGGTTTTATAGCAATCAGCCCCAGCATTTT.

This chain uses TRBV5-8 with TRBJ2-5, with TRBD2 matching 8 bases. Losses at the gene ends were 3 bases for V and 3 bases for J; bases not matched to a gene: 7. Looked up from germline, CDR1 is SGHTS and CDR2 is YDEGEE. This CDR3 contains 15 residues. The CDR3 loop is CASSWPGLAEETQYF. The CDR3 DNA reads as TGTGCCAGCAGCTGGCCAGGACTAGCCGAAGAGACCCAGTACTTC.

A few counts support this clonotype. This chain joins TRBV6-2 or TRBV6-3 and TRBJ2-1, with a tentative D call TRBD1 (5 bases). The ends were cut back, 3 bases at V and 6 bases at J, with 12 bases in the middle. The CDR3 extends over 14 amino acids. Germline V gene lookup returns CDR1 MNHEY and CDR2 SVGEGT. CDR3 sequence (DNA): TGTGCCAGCAGTTATCCTGGGGCAGCCAATGAGCAGTTCTTC. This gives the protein CASSYPGAANEQFF.

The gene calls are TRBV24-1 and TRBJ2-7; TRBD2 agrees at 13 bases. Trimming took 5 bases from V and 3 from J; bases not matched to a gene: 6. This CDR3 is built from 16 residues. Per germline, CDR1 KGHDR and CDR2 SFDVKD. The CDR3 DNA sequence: TGTGCCACCAGTGGGTGGACTAGCGGGGGCGTCTACGAGCAGTACGTC. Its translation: CATSGWTSGGVYEQYV.

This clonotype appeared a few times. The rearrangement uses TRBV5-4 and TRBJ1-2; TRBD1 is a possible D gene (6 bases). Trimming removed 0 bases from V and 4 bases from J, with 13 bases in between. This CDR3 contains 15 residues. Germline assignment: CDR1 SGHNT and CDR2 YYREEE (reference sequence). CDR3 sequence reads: CASSLVGGFGYGYTF. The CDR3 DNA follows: TGTGCCAGCAGCTTGGTAGGGGGTTTCGGCTATGGCTACACCTTC. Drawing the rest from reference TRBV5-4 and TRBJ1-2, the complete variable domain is ETGVTQSPTHLIKTRGQQVTLRCSSQSGHNTVSWYQQALGQGPQFIFQYYREEENGRGNFPPRFSGLQFPNYSSELNVNALELDDSALYLCASSLVGGFGYGYTFGSGTRLTVV.

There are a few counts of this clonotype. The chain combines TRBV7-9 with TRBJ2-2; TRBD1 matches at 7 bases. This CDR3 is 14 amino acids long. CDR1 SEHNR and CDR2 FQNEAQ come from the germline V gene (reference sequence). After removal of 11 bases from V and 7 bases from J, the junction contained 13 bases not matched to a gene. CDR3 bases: TGTGCCGGTTCGCTGGACAGGTTTGTCGGGGAGCTGTTTTTT. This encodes CAGSLDRFVGELFF.

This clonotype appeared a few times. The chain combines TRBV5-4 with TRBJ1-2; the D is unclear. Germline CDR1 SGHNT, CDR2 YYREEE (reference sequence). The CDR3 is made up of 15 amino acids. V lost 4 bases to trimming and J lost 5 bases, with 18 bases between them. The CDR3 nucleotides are TGTGCCAGCAGCCCCCAGGTCGGCGCCGGGTATGGCTACACCTTC. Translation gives CASSPQVGAGYGYTF.

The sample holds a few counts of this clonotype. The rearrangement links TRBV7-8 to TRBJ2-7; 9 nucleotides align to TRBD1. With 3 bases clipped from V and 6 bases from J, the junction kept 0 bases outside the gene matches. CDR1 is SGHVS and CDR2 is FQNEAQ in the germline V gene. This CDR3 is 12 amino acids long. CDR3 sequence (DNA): TGTGCCAGCAGCTTGACAGGGGGCGAGCAGTACGTC. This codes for CASSLTGGEQYV.

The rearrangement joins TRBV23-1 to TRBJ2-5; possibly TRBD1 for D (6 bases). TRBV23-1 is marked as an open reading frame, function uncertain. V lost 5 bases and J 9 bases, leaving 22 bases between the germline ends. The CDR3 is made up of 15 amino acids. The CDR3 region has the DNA TGCGCCAGCAGTTACCGGGACACCAAATCATACTCCCAGTACTTC. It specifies CASSYRDTKSYSQYF.

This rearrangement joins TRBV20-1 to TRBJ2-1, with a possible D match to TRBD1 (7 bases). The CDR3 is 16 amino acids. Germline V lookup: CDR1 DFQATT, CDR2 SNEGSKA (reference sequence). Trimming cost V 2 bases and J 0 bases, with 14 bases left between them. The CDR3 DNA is TGCAGTGCTAGACCACCAGGGGGGAGCTCCTACAATGAGCAGTTCTTC. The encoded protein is CSARPPGGSSYNEQFF.

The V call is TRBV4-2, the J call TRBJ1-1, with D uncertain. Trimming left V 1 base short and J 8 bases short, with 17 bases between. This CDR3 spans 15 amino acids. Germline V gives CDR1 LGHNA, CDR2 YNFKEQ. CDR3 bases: TGTGCCAGCAGCCAAGGAATCGAGGGTGCCTGGGAAGCTTTCTTT. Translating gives CASSQGIEGAWEAFF.

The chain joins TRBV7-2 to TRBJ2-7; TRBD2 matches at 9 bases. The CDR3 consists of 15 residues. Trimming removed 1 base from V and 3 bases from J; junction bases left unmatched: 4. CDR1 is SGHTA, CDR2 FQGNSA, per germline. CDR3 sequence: CASSLDSGGNYEQYF. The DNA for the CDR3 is TGTGCCAGCAGCTTAGACAGCGGGGGGAACTACGAGCAGTACTTC.